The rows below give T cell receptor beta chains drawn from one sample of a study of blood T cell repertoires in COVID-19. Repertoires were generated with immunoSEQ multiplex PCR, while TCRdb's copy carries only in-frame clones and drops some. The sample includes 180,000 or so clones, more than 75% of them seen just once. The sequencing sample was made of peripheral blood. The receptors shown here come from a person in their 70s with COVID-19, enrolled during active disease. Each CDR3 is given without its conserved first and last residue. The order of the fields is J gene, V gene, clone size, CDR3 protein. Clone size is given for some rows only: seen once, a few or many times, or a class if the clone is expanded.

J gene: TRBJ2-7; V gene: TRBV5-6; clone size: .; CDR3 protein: ASSRLTYEQY
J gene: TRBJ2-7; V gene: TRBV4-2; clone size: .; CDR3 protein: ASSQGITGVAYEQY
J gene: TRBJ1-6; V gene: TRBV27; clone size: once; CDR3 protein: ASTLSRGDSPLH
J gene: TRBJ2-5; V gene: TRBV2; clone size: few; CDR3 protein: ASVFGGVEETQY
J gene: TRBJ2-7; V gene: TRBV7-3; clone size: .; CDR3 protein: ASSLGGWERY
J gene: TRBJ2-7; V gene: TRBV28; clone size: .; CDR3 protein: ASSLSVAELAYEQY
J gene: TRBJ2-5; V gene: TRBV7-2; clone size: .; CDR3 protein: ASSQGGQETQY
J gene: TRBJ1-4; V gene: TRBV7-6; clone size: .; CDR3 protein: ASSLAGDEKLF
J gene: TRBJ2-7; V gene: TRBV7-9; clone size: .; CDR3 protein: ASSLVGRDEQY
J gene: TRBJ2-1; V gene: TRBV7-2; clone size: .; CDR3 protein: ASSPTGTGSGDEQF
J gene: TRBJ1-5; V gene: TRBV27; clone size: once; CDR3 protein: ASGKTRQGVNQPQH
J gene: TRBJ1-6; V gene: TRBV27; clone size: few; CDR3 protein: ASRAPGQNNSPLH
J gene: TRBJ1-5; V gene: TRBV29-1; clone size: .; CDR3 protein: SVGTGTGQPQH